This entry is about one TCR beta chain. The data stem from a study of shared clonotypes between healthy human individuals. The CDR3 consists of 14 residues. Trimming left V 1 base short and J 10 bases short, with 14 bases between. Germline loops: CDR1 GTSNPN, CDR2 SVGIG (reference sequence). A deep-level run was used for the assay. When replicate PCRs were run on unsorted PBMC, they used about 300 ng DNA, about 27,000 T cell genomes. Repertoires were generated with immunoSEQ multiplex PCR, while TCRdb's copy carries only in-frame clones and drops some. The table lists 450,000 to 650,000 clones, around 78% of them singletons.

The sequenced sample consisted of PBMCs. The V gene is TRBV30, the J gene TRBJ1-6, with D possibly being TRBD1 (5 bases). The clonotype was recovered from a woman aged 40-49 years in good health. Some clones in this sample may be carry-over from other donors' samples. The CDR3, as DNA: TGTGCCTGGAGTGGCGTCGGGGGGTACTCACCCCTCCACTTT. It encodes CAWSGVGGYSPLHF.